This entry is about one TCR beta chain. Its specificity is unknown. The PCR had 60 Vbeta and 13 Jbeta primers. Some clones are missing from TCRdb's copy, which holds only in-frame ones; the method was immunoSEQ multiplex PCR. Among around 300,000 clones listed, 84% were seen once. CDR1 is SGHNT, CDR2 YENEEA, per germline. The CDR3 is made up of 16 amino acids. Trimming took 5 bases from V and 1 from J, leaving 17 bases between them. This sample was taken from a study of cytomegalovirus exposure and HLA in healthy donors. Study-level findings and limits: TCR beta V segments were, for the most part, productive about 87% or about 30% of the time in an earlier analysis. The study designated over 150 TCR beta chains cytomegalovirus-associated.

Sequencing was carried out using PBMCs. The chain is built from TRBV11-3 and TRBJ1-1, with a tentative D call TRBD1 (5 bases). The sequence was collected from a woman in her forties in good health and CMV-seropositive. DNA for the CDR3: TGTGCCAGCAGCGCCGGGACTCTAGGTGGGAACACTGAAGCTTTCTTT. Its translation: CASSAGTLGGNTEAFF. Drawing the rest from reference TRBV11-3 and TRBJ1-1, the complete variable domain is EAGVVQSPRYKIIEKKQPVAFWCNPISGHNTLYWYLQNLGQGPELLIRYENEEAVDDSQLPKDRFSAERLKGVDSTLKIQPAELGDSAVYLCASSAGTLGGNTEAFFGQGTRLTVV.